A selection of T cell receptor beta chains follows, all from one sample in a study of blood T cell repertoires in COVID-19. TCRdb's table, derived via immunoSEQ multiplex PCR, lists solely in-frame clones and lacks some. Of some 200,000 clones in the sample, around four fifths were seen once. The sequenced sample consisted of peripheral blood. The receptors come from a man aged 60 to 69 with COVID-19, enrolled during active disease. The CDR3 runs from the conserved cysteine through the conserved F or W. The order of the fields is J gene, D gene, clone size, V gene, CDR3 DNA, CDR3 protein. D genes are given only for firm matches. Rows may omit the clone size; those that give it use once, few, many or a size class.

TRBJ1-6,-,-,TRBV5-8,TGTGCCAGCAGCTCGGCGGGCCCCCCGGGTTCACCCCTCCACTTT,CASSSAGPPGSPLHF
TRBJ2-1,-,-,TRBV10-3,TGTGCCATCAGTGAGTCCCAGTCGGGTGAGCAGTTCTTC,CAISESQSGEQFF
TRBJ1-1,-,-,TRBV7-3,TGTGCCAGCAGCTTAAACGGGAACACTGAAGCTTTCTTT,CASSLNGNTEAFF
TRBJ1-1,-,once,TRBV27,TGTGCCAGCAGGGGCAGAATGAACACTGAAGCTTTCTTT,CASRGRMNTEAFF
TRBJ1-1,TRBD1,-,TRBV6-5,TGTGCCAGCAGTTCCCCGACAGGGTCCGTTCGCACTGAAGCTTTCTTT,CASSSPTGSVRTEAFF
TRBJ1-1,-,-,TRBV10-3,TGTGCCATCAGCCACCCCCCACAGGGCCAGAACACTGAAGCTTTCTTT,CAISHPPQGQNTEAFF
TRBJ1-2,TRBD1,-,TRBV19,TGTGCCAGTACCGGGACAGGGGCCCTCTGTGGCTACACCTTC,CASTGTGALCGYTF
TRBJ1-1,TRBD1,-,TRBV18,TGTGCCAGCTCATTGGGACAGAGGGAGACTGAAGCTTTCTTT,CASSLGQRETEAFF
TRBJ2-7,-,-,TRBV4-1,TGCGCCAGCAGCCAAGTATCGGCGGAAACCTACGAGCAGTACTTC,CASSQVSAETYEQYF
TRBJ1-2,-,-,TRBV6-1,TGTGCCAGCAGTGACGGAGTGGCGTATCAGGGGGGCTACACCTTC,CASSDGVAYQGGYTF
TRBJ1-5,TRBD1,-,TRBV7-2,TGTGCCAGCAGCCTAGTACAGGGGAGCAATCAGCCCCAGCATTTT,CASSLVQGSNQPQHF
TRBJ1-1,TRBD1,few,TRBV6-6,TGTGCCAGCGGCCAGCAGGGGGCAGTTAGGTACGAAGCTTTCTTT,CASGQQGAVRYEAFF
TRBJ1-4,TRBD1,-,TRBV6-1,TGTGCCAGCAGTGGGGGACCGGGACAGGGGTTTGAAAAACTGTTTTTT,CASSGGPGQGFEKLFF
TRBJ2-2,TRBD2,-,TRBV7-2,TGTGCCAGCAGCTCCGGGGGGTCCGGGGAGCTGTTTTTT,CASSSGGSGELFF
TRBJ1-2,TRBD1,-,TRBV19,TGTGCCAGTCGGTCGGGGACAGCTAACTATGGCTACACCTTC,CASRSGTANYGYTF
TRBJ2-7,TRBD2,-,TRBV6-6,TGTGCCAGCAGTTACTCGGCGGGAGGGCCCTACGAGCAGTACTTC,CASSYSAGGPYEQYF
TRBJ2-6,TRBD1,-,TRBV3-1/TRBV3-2,TGTGCCAGCAGCTCGGGACAGACCTGGGGGGCCAACGTCCTGACTTTC,CASSSGQTWGANVLTF
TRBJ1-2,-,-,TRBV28,TGTGCCAGCAGTTTAGGGACAAGGTATGGCTACACCTTC,CASSLGTRYGYTF
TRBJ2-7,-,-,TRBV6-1,TGTGCCAGCAGTGTTGGCGGGGGGACAGGGTCCTACGAGCAGTACTTC,CASSVGGGTGSYEQYF
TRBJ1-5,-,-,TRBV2,TGTGCCAGCAGTGAAGCGAGGCTGGGGGGGAGCAATCAGCCCCAGCATTTT,CASSEARLGGSNQPQHF
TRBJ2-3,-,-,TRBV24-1,TGTGCCACCAGTGATTTTGGGGACACGAAGTCCACAGATACGCAGTATTTT,CATSDFGDTKSTDTQYF
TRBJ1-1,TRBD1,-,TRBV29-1,TGCAGCGTTGAACTGGGCAGGGGGCTACGGGAAGCTTTCTTT,CSVELGRGLREAFF
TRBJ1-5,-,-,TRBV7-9,TGTGCCAGCAGCTTTGAATTGGGGGAGGAGCCCCAGCATTTT,CASSFELGEEPQHF
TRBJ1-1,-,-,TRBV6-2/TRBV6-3,TGTGCCAGCAGTTACCTGCTGGGCGCTGAAGCTTTCTTT,CASSYLLGAEAFF
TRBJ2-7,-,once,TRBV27,TGTGCCAGCAGTCCTGTCCCGAGCGGGTTGGGATTCTCCTACGAGCAGTACTTC,CASSPVPSGLGFSYEQYF
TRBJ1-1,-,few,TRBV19,TGTGCCAGTAGTGAGCGGGAGGGCACTGAAGCTTTCTTT,CASSEREGTEAFF
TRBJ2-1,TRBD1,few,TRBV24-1,TGTGCCACCAGTGATTTCAGGGGGCAACCCTACAATGAGCAGTTCTTC,CATSDFRGQPYNEQFF
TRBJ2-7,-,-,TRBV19,TGTGCCAGTAGTGAGACGGGAGATCTCGCCTACGAGCAGTACTTC,CASSETGDLAYEQYF